What follows is one T cell receptor (beta chain) and its context. Its antigen remains unidentified. The data originate from a study of cytomegalovirus exposure and HLA in healthy donors. Study-level findings and limits: The study assumed roughly uniform donor sequencing depth for presence/absence analyses. It was reported that the classifier diagnosed cytomegalovirus status with high specificity and sensitivity in both the original and validation cohorts.

Deletions cut 6 bases from V and 3 bases from J, with 11 bases between. Germline V gene sequence: CDR1 SGHTA, CDR2 FQGTGA. CDR3 length: 14 residues. The PCR ran on 60 Vbeta and 13 Jbeta primers. Generated by immunoSEQ multiplex PCR, the TCRdb table keeps only in-frame clones and is missing some. The data hold some 130,000 clones, with 80% observed a single time. This TCR was sampled from a male donor in good health and CMV-seronegative. Sequenced: PBMCs. V usage is TRBV7-3 and J usage is TRBJ2-2, with D maybe TRBD1 (5 bases). In DNA, the CDR3 is TGTGCCAGCAGACCTACAGGACACACCGGGGAGCTGTTTTTT. Protein product: CASRPTGHTGELFF.